These T cell receptor beta chains were read from a single sample in a study of blood T cell repertoires in COVID-19. The assay was immunoSEQ multiplex PCR, and TCRdb's table has in-frame clones only and misses some. The sample includes over 80,000 clones, about 79% seen only once; the top ten take 3.5% to 4.5%. Sequencing was done on a sample of peripheral blood. The origin of the receptors is a woman between 45 and 60 years old with acute or convalescent COVID-19. Both conserved end residues are part of each CDR3. Each record gives: V gene, J gene, D gene, clone size, CDR3 DNA, CDR3 protein. A D gene is named only where the DNA matches it firmly. Expanded clones are given a class, and other clones once, few, many or no size at all.

TRBV10-1	TRBJ1-2	-	-	TGCGCCACTCCAGACAGGCGCCCCAACTATGGCTACACCTTC	CATPDRRPNYGYTF
TRBV11-3	TRBJ2-2	-	-	TGTGCCAGCAGCTCTTTTAGCACCGGGGAGCTGTTTTTT	CASSSFSTGELFF
TRBV7-3	TRBJ2-1	TRBD1	-	TGTGCCAGCAGCGCCGACGCCGGGACAGGGTACAATGAGCAGTTCTTC	CASSADAGTGYNEQFF
TRBV13	TRBJ1-1	-	-	TGTGCCAGCAGCTTAGGGATCGGTTTTGACACTGAAGCTTTCTTT	CASSLGIGFDTEAFF
TRBV9	TRBJ2-2	TRBD1	-	TGTGCCAGCAGCCCGGACAGGGGGCAAACCGGGGAGCTGTTTTTT	CASSPDRGQTGELFF
TRBV7-2	TRBJ2-1	-	-	TGTGCCAGCAGCTTATACGGGTCTCTCAATGAGCAGTTCTTC	CASSLYGSLNEQFF
TRBV7-9	TRBJ1-1	TRBD1	-	TGTGCCAGCAGTTCCGATCAGGGGGCGGCTGAAGCTTTCTTT	CASSSDQGAAEAFF
TRBV7-2	TRBJ1-5	-	-	TGTGCCAGCAGCTCCAACCATCCCGGCGGCCAGCATTTT	CASSSNHPGGQHF
TRBV5-1	TRBJ2-6	TRBD2	-	TGCGCCAGCAGCCCGGGACTAGCCGGTGGGGCCAACGTCCTGACTTTC	CASSPGLAGGANVLTF
TRBV19	TRBJ1-1	-	-	TGTGCCAGTAGTGTGACTAGCGACACTGAAGCTTTCTTT	CASSVTSDTEAFF
TRBV19	TRBJ1-4	TRBD1	-	TGTGCCAGTATGGGAGTGGGGGACAGGCGACGGACTAATGAAAAACTGTTTTTT	CASMGVGDRRRTNEKLFF
TRBV28	TRBJ1-1	-	once	TGTGCCACCTTGTTGCAGGGGCTGAGGGCTGAAGCTTTCTTT	CATLLQGLRAEAFF
TRBV5-6	TRBJ1-2	-	-	TGTGCCAGCAGCTTGAGGCAGGGCTATGGCTACACCTTC	CASSLRQGYGYTF
TRBV4-3	TRBJ1-1	-	-	TGCGCCAGCAGCCAAGATGCGGATCAGAACACTGAAGCTTTCTTT	CASSQDADQNTEAFF
TRBV11-1	TRBJ2-1	TRBD1	few	TGTGCCAGCAGCTTAGCGCTTAGGACAGGGGGCAATGAGCAGTTCTTC	CASSLALRTGGNEQFF
TRBV12-5	TRBJ1-2	-	-	TGTGCTAGTGGTGTGGACACCACCGGGGACTACACCTTC	CASGVDTTGDYTF
TRBV7-3	TRBJ1-2	-	-	TGTGCCAGCAGCTTAATGGGCAGGGACACTAACTATGGCTACACCTTC	CASSLMGRDTNYGYTF
TRBV5-1	TRBJ2-5	-	-	TGCGCCAGCAGCTTAAGGTTCGAGAGAGGAGAGACCCAGTACTTC	CASSLRFERGETQYF
TRBV24-1	TRBJ2-3	TRBD1	-	TGTGCCACCAGTGATCCTTCGGGGACAGGGGAAGAAGCAGATACGCAGTATTTT	CATSDPSGTGEEADTQYF
TRBV20-1	TRBJ1-1	-	few	TGCAGTGCCACAATGAACACTGAAGCTTTCTTT	CSATMNTEAFF
TRBV19	TRBJ1-4	-	few	TGTGCCAGTAGTAGAAATATCGGTGAAAAACTGTTTTTT	CASSRNIGEKLFF
TRBV30	TRBJ1-1	-	once	TGTGCCTGGAGTATTCAGGGAGGGAGCACTGAAGCTTTCTTT	CAWSIQGGSTEAFF
TRBV10-3	TRBJ2-7	TRBD2	-	TGTGCCATCAGAGTAGCGGGGGGGCTCTACGAGCAGTACTTC	CAIRVAGGLYEQYF
TRBV6-1	TRBJ2-5	-	once	TGTGCCAGCAGTGAAGCGTCCCCCGACAGACCACAAGAGACCCAGTACTTC	CASSEASPDRPQETQYF
TRBV20-1	TRBJ1-3	-	-	TGCAGTGCCAGACAGGAAAACACCATATATTTT	CSARQENTIYF
TRBV9	TRBJ2-6	TRBD2	-	TGTGCCAGCAGCCAGACTAGCGGGGCCAACGTCCTGACTTTC	CASSQTSGANVLTF
TRBV10-3	TRBJ1-4	TRBD1	-	TGTGCCACATCGATCGGGACAGCAAATGAAAAACTGTTTTTT	CATSIGTANEKLFF
TRBV6-1	TRBJ2-2	TRBD1	-	TGTGCCAGCAGTGTTTCCGGGACAGGGAGGGCCGGGGAGCTGTTTTTT	CASSVSGTGRAGELFF
TRBV15	TRBJ1-4	TRBD1	-	TGTGCCACCAGCAAGACGGGACAGGGGTTGAGCGAAAAACTGTTTTTT	CATSKTGQGLSEKLFF
TRBV10-3	TRBJ1-2	-	-	TGTGCCATCAGTGAGGGCACCTCGGGGGGTAGTCGAGGCGGCTACACCTTC	CAISEGTSGGSRGGYTF
TRBV5-4	TRBJ1-1	-	-	TGTGCCAGCAGCTTGGGCGGTTGGAACACTGAAGCTTTCTTT	CASSLGGWNTEAFF
TRBV19	TRBJ2-7	-	-	TGTGCCAGTAGTATCGAGAACGAGCAGTACTTC	CASSIENEQYF
TRBV9	TRBJ1-2	-	-	TGTGCCAGCAGCGGATCCCCCCCCCAGGGGCTCTATGGCTACACCTTC	CASSGSPPQGLYGYTF
TRBV2	TRBJ1-1	-	-	TGTGCCAGCAGACTACAGGGTAGGGACACTGAAGCTTTCTTT	CASRLQGRDTEAFF
TRBV28	TRBJ2-1	-	-	TGTGCCAGCAGAAACCCTGGGGGCCGTAGGATCTTC	CASRNPGGRRIF
TRBV3-1/TRBV3-2	TRBJ2-4	-	-	TGTGCCAGCAGCCAAGTAATCAGGGGACGAGCCAAAAACATTCAGTACTTC	CASSQVIRGRAKNIQYF
TRBV28	TRBJ1-2	TRBD1	-	TGTGCCAGCAGTCTCGAACCGGGACAGGGTACCACTGGCTACACCTTC	CASSLEPGQGTTGYTF
TRBV5-6	TRBJ2-1	-	-	TGTGCCAGCAGTTCAAGGGGGTCCTACAATGAGCAGTTCTTC	CASSSRGSYNEQFF
TRBV7-2	TRBJ1-5	-	-	TGTGCCAGCGGGATTAAGGCCGGGGTACCCCCTACAGCGGGGCCCCAGCATTTT	CASGIKAGVPPTAGPQHF
TRBV6-1	TRBJ2-7	-	few	TGTGCCAGCAGTGAAGGGACAGATCTCTCCTACGAGCAGTACTTC	CASSEGTDLSYEQYF
TRBV4-1	TRBJ2-3	TRBD1	few	TGCGCCAGCAGCATATCCGGGACAGGGGGGACGGATACGCAGTATTTT	CASSISGTGGTDTQYF
TRBV28	TRBJ1-1	-	once	TGTGCCAGCAGTTTTTGGGGGGATAACACTGAAGCTTTCTTT	CASSFWGDNTEAFF
TRBV7-2	TRBJ1-2	-	-	TGTGCCAGCAGCCCCGCCGGGGTAGGAGGCTACACCTTC	CASSPAGVGGYTF
TRBV12-3/TRBV12-4	TRBJ1-1	-	-	TGTGCCAGCAGTTTATACGCGGGCACTGAAGCTTTCTTT	CASSLYAGTEAFF
TRBV6-2/TRBV6-3	TRBJ1-5	-	-	TGTGCCAGCAGTTTCGGGAGGCAGCCCCAGCATTTT	CASSFGRQPQHF
TRBV24-1	TRBJ2-6	TRBD2	-	TGTGCCACCAGTGACCGCCCGGGACTAGGGGCCAACGTCCTGACTTTC	CATSDRPGLGANVLTF